Included here is one T cell receptor beta chain sequence, with context. The data stem from a study of Graves' ophthalmopathy and Graves' hyperthyroidism. Study summary: Samples of peripheral blood were obtained at initial diagnosis, prior to treatment of any kind.

CDR3 length: 16 amino acids. V was pared by 5 bases and J by 7 bases, with 8 bases of the junction left unmatched. The V gene's germline CDR1 is SGHAT and CDR2 FQNNGV. The study amplified TCR beta CDR3 regions using RNA transcripts. The library came from an HTBI-primed first-round RT-PCR and a second-round multiplex PCR. MiXCR, applied by TCRdb to the multiplex PCR reads, yields one record per CDR3 protein. The repertoire holds 300,000 or so distinct CDR3 sequences, with roughly 15% as singletons. Moderate-to-severe activity, CAS ≥3, NOSPECS ≥4 and a duration under 3 months were seen in donors with ophthalmopathy.

This sequence originates from an adult man with Graves' ophthalmopathy. The sample was peripheral blood. V and J are TRBV11-2 and TRBJ2-7, with TRBD2 identical over 16 bases. In DNA form, the CDR3 reads TGTGCCAGCAGCCCCCCGGGACTAGCGGGGGGGAGAGAGCAGTACTTC. Residues: CASSPPGLAGGREQYF.